These T cell receptor beta chains were read from a single sample in a study of blood T cell repertoires in COVID-19. Libraries were prepared by immunoSEQ multiplex PCR; TCRdb keeps only in-frame clonotypes and omits some of them. Of more than 60,000 clones listed, around 90% are singletons. The sequenced material came from peripheral blood. Source of these receptors: a man aged 45-65 years with acute or convalescent COVID-19. The conserved cysteine and the conserved F or W are not part of the CDR3 here. Each record gives: J gene, V gene, CDR3 protein.

j_call: TRBJ2-4
v_call: TRBV18
cdr3_aa: ASSPPDREVKNIQY

j_call: TRBJ2-2
v_call: TRBV18
cdr3_aa: ASSLLAGAGELF

j_call: TRBJ2-2
v_call: TRBV7-2
cdr3_aa: ASSFRTGTNTGELF

j_call: TRBJ1-2
v_call: TRBV19
cdr3_aa: ASSIQGNYGYT

j_call: TRBJ2-7
v_call: TRBV7-2
cdr3_aa: ASSLTNGPYEQY

j_call: TRBJ1-4
v_call: TRBV6-5
cdr3_aa: ASRDRKRGEKLF

j_call: TRBJ1-1
v_call: TRBV18
cdr3_aa: ASSPGNRGDSEAF

j_call: TRBJ2-7
v_call: TRBV7-9
cdr3_aa: ASTFGRSYEQY

j_call: TRBJ2-5
v_call: TRBV29-1
cdr3_aa: SVTPPSGTTQETQY

j_call: TRBJ2-7
v_call: TRBV3-1/TRBV3-2
cdr3_aa: ASSQATYEQY

j_call: TRBJ2-5
v_call: TRBV29-1
cdr3_aa: SVEDSMEAGGRSGGETQY

j_call: TRBJ1-5
v_call: TRBV19
cdr3_aa: ASSRDRDSNQPQH

j_call: TRBJ2-7
v_call: TRBV11-3
cdr3_aa: ASSLGTGDPYEQY

j_call: TRBJ2-7
v_call: TRBV14
cdr3_aa: ASSPIRDRGHEQY

j_call: TRBJ2-7
v_call: TRBV5-4
cdr3_aa: ASSFAGVVGEQY

j_call: TRBJ2-1
v_call: TRBV7-6
cdr3_aa: ASSPMPGTGAPSSYNEQF

j_call: TRBJ2-1
v_call: TRBV7-8
cdr3_aa: ASSPRTSGRGGEQF

j_call: TRBJ2-3
v_call: TRBV7-9
cdr3_aa: ASSFPGADTQY

j_call: TRBJ2-6
v_call: TRBV9
cdr3_aa: ASSVGHSGANVLT

j_call: TRBJ1-1
v_call: TRBV18
cdr3_aa: ASSPRRVGTEAF

j_call: TRBJ2-7
v_call: TRBV5-1
cdr3_aa: ASSLTGGAYEQY

j_call: TRBJ1-5
v_call: TRBV27
cdr3_aa: ASSSRTGVSNQPQH

j_call: TRBJ2-3
v_call: TRBV7-2
cdr3_aa: ASSSLRGSTDTQY

j_call: TRBJ2-7
v_call: TRBV18
cdr3_aa: ASSGTGRGEQY

j_call: TRBJ1-5
v_call: TRBV6-5
cdr3_aa: ASSYTKGAGQPQH

j_call: TRBJ1-5
v_call: TRBV6-2/TRBV6-3
cdr3_aa: ASSARVQPQH

j_call: TRBJ2-5
v_call: TRBV29-1
cdr3_aa: SVASRQETQY

j_call: TRBJ2-5
v_call: TRBV29-1
cdr3_aa: SVDSGFKETQY

j_call: TRBJ1-5
v_call: TRBV6-6
cdr3_aa: ASSSRGAAYQPQH

j_call: TRBJ2-3
v_call: TRBV7-9
cdr3_aa: ASSLLAGGRSTDTQY

j_call: TRBJ1-5
v_call: TRBV6-2/TRBV6-3
cdr3_aa: ASSYFRGTGNQPQH

j_call: TRBJ2-1
v_call: TRBV5-6
cdr3_aa: ASNRQGYNEQF

j_call: TRBJ2-7
v_call: TRBV5-6
cdr3_aa: ASSFTEAHTSYEQY

j_call: TRBJ2-5
v_call: TRBV11-2
cdr3_aa: ATKLRSKGYQETQY

j_call: TRBJ1-1
v_call: TRBV29-1
cdr3_aa: SVEDVSAIMNTEAF

j_call: TRBJ2-7
v_call: TRBV9
cdr3_aa: ASSPGRGLTYEQY

j_call: TRBJ2-7
v_call: TRBV6-2/TRBV6-3
cdr3_aa: ASSYPGLAGAREQY

j_call: TRBJ2-3
v_call: TRBV18
cdr3_aa: ASSPQGHHPTTFTDTQY

j_call: TRBJ1-2
v_call: TRBV6-6
cdr3_aa: ASSTGQGQNGYT

j_call: TRBJ2-5
v_call: TRBV18
cdr3_aa: ASSPLVEETQY

j_call: TRBJ1-6
v_call: TRBV7-9
cdr3_aa: ASSWQNSPLH

j_call: TRBJ1-2
v_call: TRBV5-1
cdr3_aa: ASSPADGVYGYT

j_call: TRBJ1-1
v_call: TRBV7-9
cdr3_aa: ASSLARTATEAF

j_call: TRBJ1-3
v_call: TRBV3-1/TRBV3-2
cdr3_aa: ASSQVGGSSGNTIY

j_call: TRBJ1-1
v_call: TRBV6-6
cdr3_aa: ASSYGQVQAF

j_call: TRBJ2-1
v_call: TRBV2
cdr3_aa: ASSPGTSGNYEQF

j_call: TRBJ1-5
v_call: TRBV24-1
cdr3_aa: ATSDRVGSNQPQH

j_call: TRBJ2-7
v_call: TRBV27
cdr3_aa: ASSPQGLADFYEQY

j_call: TRBJ2-7
v_call: TRBV15
cdr3_aa: ATSRTLGQPYEQY

j_call: TRBJ2-7
v_call: TRBV29-1
cdr3_aa: SVAWGGTYEQY

j_call: TRBJ2-1
v_call: TRBV2
cdr3_aa: ASSAELAGGNEQF

j_call: TRBJ2-7
v_call: TRBV7-2
cdr3_aa: ASSLLRAYEQY

j_call: TRBJ2-3
v_call: TRBV30
cdr3_aa: AWSVRGTGGAGGTQY

j_call: TRBJ1-2
v_call: TRBV19
cdr3_aa: ASSAGQGATTYNYGYT

j_call: TRBJ2-7
v_call: TRBV27
cdr3_aa: ASSLSRHRYEQY